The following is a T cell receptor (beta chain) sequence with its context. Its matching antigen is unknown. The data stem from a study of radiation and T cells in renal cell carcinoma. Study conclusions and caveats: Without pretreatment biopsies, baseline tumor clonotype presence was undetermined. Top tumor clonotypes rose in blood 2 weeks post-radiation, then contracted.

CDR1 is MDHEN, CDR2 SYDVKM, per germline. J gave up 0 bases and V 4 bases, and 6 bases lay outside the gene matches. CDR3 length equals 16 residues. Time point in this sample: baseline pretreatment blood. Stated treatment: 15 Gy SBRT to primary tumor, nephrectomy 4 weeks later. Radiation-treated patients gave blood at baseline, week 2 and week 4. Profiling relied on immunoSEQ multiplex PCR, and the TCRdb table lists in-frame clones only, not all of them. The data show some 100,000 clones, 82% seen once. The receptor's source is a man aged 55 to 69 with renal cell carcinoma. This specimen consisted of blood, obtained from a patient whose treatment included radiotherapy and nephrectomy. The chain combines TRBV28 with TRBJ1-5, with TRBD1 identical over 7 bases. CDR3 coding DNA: TGTGCCAGCAGTTCGGGACAGCTGTATAGCAATCAGCCCCAGCATTTT. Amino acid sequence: CASSSGQLYSNQPQHF.